The clone carrying this TCR beta chain has only one observation. What it binds is not known. This sample was included in a study of OX40 agonist ivuxolimab in advanced cancers. Study details: Those enrolled were 82.7% male, with a mean age of around 58 years and ages from roughly 20 to 85. Participants could have had prior anti-PD-1, anti-PD-L1 or anti-CTLA-4 therapy, and approximately 40% had some. General study results and limits: Among expanded peripheral T cells, antigen specificity went undetermined. Among the lowest peripheral clonal expansion occurred in 0.1-3.0 mg/kg partial responders.

The CDR3 runs 12 residues. The germline V gene has CDR1 SEHNR and CDR2 FQNEAQ (reference sequence). The protocol was immunoSEQ multiplex PCR, while the TCRdb copy is restricted to in-frame clones and leaves out a portion. Of 90,000 to 100,000 clones listed, around nine tenths are singletons. The specimen comprised CD4+ or CD8+ T cells sorted from blood, sampled in a trial of the OX40 agonist ivuxolimab. The V and J genes are TRBV7-9 and TRBJ2-5; D tentatively reads TRBD1 or TRBD2 (6 bases each). Gene TRBJ2-7 matches the end of the DNA better, so the J call may be wrong. The TCR originated in an adult with an advanced solid tumor such as melanoma, head and neck, liver or kidney cancer. CDR3: CATREGGYEQYF. The CDR3 DNA is TGTGCCACCCGAGAGGGGGGCTACGAGCAGTACTTC.